This T cell receptor beta chain stems from a study of cytomegalovirus exposure and HLA in healthy donors. Study-level findings and limits: Among immune exposure information, only CMV serostatus was available. Most of the TCR beta V segments (in an earlier analysis) were productive either about 90% or about 30% of the time.

With 60 Vbeta and 13 Jbeta primers, the PCR was carried out. The repertoire was sequenced with immunoSEQ multiplex PCR; TCRdb's copy has only in-frame clones and lacks some. This table holds some 150,000 clones, around 84% found once. CDR1 SGDLS and CDR2 YYNGEE come from the germline V gene. The CDR3 runs 16 residues. V lost 4 bases, J lost 5 bases, and 18 bases lay in between. As for this clone: Its antigen is unidentified.

This sequence was found in a middle-aged man in good health and CMV-seronegative. The chain uses TRBV9 and TRBJ2-2; possible D gene TRBD2, 6 bases. The sequencing input was PBMCs. The CDR3 spells CASSPLLALGTGELFF. The CDR3 nucleotides are TGTGCCAGCAGCCCCTTACTAGCCCTGGGGACCGGGGAGCTGTTTTTT.